This TCR beta chain is from a study of technical replicates of blood from several donors. Trimming stripped 0 bases from V and 6 bases from J, with 15 bases between. CDR3 size: 15 residues. Germline V gene lookup returns CDR1 LGHNA and CDR2 YSLEER. Data came from immunoSEQ multiplex PCR; TCRdb stores just in-frame clones and leaves some out. Of under 75,000 clones in the sample, around 93% were seen once. The V gene is TRBV4-3, the J gene TRBJ2-7, with D possibly matching TRBD1 (6 bases). The TCR sequence derives from a human donor in good health. Some clones in this sample may be carry-over from other donors' samples. The source material was PBMCs. In DNA, the CDR3 is TGCGCCAGCAGCCAAGAAAGCAGGGGAGCTGGCGAGCAGTACTTC. Translated, it gives CASSQESRGAGEQYF.